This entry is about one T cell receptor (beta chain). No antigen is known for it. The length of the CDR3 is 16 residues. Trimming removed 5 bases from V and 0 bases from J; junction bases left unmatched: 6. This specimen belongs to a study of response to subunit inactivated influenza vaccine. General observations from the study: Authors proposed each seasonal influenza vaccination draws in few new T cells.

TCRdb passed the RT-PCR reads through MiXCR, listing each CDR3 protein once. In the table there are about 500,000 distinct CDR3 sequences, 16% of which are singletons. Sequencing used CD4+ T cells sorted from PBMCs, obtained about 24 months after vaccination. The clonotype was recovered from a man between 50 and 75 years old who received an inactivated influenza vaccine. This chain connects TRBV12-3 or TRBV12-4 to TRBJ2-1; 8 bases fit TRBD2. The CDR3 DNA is TGTGCCAGCAGTCCCTTTGCGGGGGGCTCCTACAATGAGCAGTTCTTC. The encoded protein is CASSPFAGGSYNEQFF.